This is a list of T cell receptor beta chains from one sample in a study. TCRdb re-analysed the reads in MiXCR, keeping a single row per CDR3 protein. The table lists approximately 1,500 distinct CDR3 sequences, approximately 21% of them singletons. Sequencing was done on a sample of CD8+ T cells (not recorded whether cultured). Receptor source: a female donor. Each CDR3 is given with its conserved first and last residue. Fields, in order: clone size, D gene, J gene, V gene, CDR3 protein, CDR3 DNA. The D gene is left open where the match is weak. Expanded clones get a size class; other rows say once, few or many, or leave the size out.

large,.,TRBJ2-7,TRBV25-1,CASSLSGEQYF,TGTGCCAGCAGTCTGTCCGGAGAGCAGTACTTC
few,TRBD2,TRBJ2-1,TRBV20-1,CSANPSSGQYNEQFF,TGCAGTGCTAATCCCTCTAGCGGACAATACAATGAGCAGTTCTTC
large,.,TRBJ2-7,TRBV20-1,CSARLDLAFGQYF,TGCAGTGCTAGATTGGATTTGGCCTTCGGACAGTACTTC
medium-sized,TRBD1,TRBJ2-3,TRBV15,CATSRDRGHTDTQYF,TGTGCCACCAGTCGGGACAGGGGGCACACAGATACGCAGTATTTT
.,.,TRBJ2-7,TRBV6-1,CASSGDDYEQYF,TGTGCCAGCTCGGGGGACGACTACGAGCAGTACTTC
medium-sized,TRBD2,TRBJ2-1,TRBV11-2,CASSFSGGAANEQFF,TGTGCCAGCAGCTTTAGCGGGGGGGCTGCAAATGAGCAGTTCTTC
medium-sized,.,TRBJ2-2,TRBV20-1,CSARDERVIPNTGELFF,TGCAGTGCTAGGGATGAGCGGGTCATTCCGAACACCGGGGAGCTGTTTTTT
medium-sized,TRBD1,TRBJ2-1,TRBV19,CASKVTGDVNEQFF,TGTGCCAGTAAAGTGACAGGGGACGTCAATGAGCAGTTCTTC
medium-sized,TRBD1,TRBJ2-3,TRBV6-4,CASSDGQGGQDTQYF,TGTGCCAGCAGTGACGGACAGGGGGGACAAGATACGCAGTATTTT
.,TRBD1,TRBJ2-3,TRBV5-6,CASGWGTGGSTDTQYF,TGTGCCAGCGGCTGGGGTACAGGGGGCAGCACAGATACGCAGTATTTT
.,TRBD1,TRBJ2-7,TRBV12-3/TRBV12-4,CAGSPDRDYYEQYF,TGTGCCGGCAGTCCCGACAGGGATTACTACGAGCAGTACTTC
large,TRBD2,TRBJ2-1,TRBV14,CASSLTSGGHSSYNEQFF,TGTGCCAGCAGCCTGACTAGCGGGGGCCACAGCTCCTACAATGAGCAGTTCTTC
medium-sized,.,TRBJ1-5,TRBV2,CASGEARNQPQHF,TGTGCCAGTGGGGAGGCACGCAATCAGCCCCAGCATTTT
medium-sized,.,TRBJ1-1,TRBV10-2,CASSEGVMVTEAFF,TGCGCCAGCAGTGAGGGTGTGATGGTAACTGAAGCTTTCTTT
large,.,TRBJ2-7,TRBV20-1,CSAISRDLLYEQYF,TGCAGTGCGATCTCCCGGGACTTACTCTACGAGCAGTACTTC
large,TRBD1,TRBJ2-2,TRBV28,CASSLGTGDTGELFF,TGTGCCAGCAGCCTCGGGACAGGCGACACCGGGGAGCTGTTTTTT
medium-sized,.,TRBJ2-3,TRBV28,CASSFSGTQYF,TGTGCCAGCAGTTTTAGCGGTACGCAGTATTTT
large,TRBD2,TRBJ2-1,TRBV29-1,CSGGRASSNEQFF,TGCAGCGGCGGGAGGGCGTCGTCCAATGAGCAGTTCTTC
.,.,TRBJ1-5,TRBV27,CASTGGQPQHF,TGTGCCAGCACAGGTGGGCAGCCCCAGCATTTT
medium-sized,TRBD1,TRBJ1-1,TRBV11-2,CASSLGRGLGAAFF,TGTGCCAGCAGCTTAGGCAGGGGGCTAGGAGCGGCTTTCTTT
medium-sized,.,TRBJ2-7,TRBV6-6,CASNPRRDTGYEQYF,TGTGCCAGCAACCCTCGAAGGGACACAGGTTACGAGCAGTACTTC
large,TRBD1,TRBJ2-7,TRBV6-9,CASRPITGDLCPYEQYF,TGTGCCAGCAGACCTATTACAGGGGACCTCTGCCCCTACGAGCAGTACTTC
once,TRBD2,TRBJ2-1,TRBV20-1,CSAERTGASGSNEQFF,TGCAGTGCGGAGCGTACCGGGGCTAGCGGGAGCAATGAGCAGTTCTTC